Listed here are 26 T cell receptor beta chains from one sample, sequenced in a study of CD8 T cells in Susac syndrome. Reverse transcription used about 0.45 to 1 ug RNA and random hexamers. TCRdb re-derived calls from the immunoSEQ multiplex PCR reads in MiXCR, one entry per CDR3 protein. The table records tens of thousands of distinct CDR3 sequences, about 95% of them present only once. Material for sequencing was CD8+ T cells from PBMCs. The receptors here all came from a human donor with multiple sclerosis.

The chain employs TRBV30 and TRBJ2-7, with unresolved D. V was pared by 0 bases and J by 1 base, with 1 base between. The CDR3 sequence is 11 residues long. Germline values: CDR1 GTSNPN, CDR2 SVGIG (reference sequence). Here the CDR3 DNA reads TGTGCCTGGAGTGTATCCTACGAGCAGTACTTC. It codes for CAWSVSYEQYF.

The CDR3 coding sequence is TGTGCCAGCAGCTCTCATAGGAACAGCCTTATCTCCTACAATGAGCAGTTCTTC. This encodes CASSSHRNSLISYNEQFF. The chain is built from TRBV7-9 and TRBJ2-1, with unresolved D. Germline values: CDR1 SEHNR, CDR2 FQNEAQ (reference sequence). The CDR3 spans 18 residues. V was shortened by 4 bases and J by 0 bases, with 19 bases between the two germline ends. Drawing the rest from reference TRBV7-9 and TRBJ2-1, the complete variable domain is DTGVSQNPRHKITKRGQNVTFRCDPISEHNRLYWYRQTLGQGPEFLTYFQNEAQLEKSRLLSDRFSAERPKGSFSTLEIQRTEQGDSAMYLCASSSHRNSLISYNEQFFGPGTRLTVL.

This clonotype has only one observation. V is TRBV2 and J is TRBJ1-3; 9 bases are shared with TRBD1. V dropped 3 bases and J dropped 4; count of bases not matched to a gene: 7. The germline gives CDR1 SNHLY, CDR2 FYNNEI. The CDR3 runs to 16 residues. The CDR3 nucleotides are TGTGCCAGCAGTGATGGGACAGGGATGTCCGGAAACACCATATATTTT. It encodes CASSDGTGMSGNTIYF.

This sequence joins TRBV19 and TRBJ2-5; D ambiguous. This CDR3 comprises 13 residues. Trimming cost V 3 bases and J 1 base, with 6 bases left between them. Germline CDR1 reads LNHDA; CDR2 reads SQIVND (reference sequence). The CDR3 sequence: CASSMAAQETQYF. The DNA for the CDR3 is TGTGCCAGTAGTATGGCAGCCCAAGAGACCCAGTACTTC.

The rearrangement joins TRBV4-1 to TRBJ1-1; weak D call: TRBD1 (5 bases). Deletions cut 0 bases from V and 2 bases from J, with 16 bases between. CDR3 length: 17 residues. Germline V gene lookup returns CDR1 MGHRA and CDR2 YSYEKL. CDR3 sequence (DNA): TGCGCCAGCAGCCAAGAAGAGGCGAGGACACCCAACACTGAAGCTTTCTTT. It specifies CASSQEEARTPNTEAFF.

V is TRBV20-1 and J is TRBJ2-3, with TRBD1 as a possible D gene (7 bases). This CDR3 has 15 amino acids. Trimming removed 3 bases at V and 4 bases at J, with 17 bases between. Germline V gene sequence: CDR1 DFQATT, CDR2 SNEGSKA (reference sequence). The CDR3, as DNA: TGCAGTGCTAGGGAAGCAGGGGGGAATCCAGATACGCAGTATTTT. Encoded protein: CSAREAGGNPDTQYF.

The chain couples TRBV19 to TRBJ1-5; the match to TRBD1 covers 9 bases. V shed 5 bases, J shed 5 bases, and the junction held 4 bases outside the gene matches. This CDR3 has 14 amino acids. Looked up from germline, CDR1 is LNHDA and CDR2 is SQIVND (reference sequence). CDR3 DNA: TGTGCCAGTAGTCCAGGGACAGGGTATCAGCCCCAGCATTTT. It translates to CASSPGTGYQPQHF.

The chain recombines TRBV29-1 with TRBJ1-2, with no clear D. V lost 4 bases and J 7 bases, leaving 10 bases between the germline ends. The germline V gene has CDR1 SQVTM and CDR2 ANQGSEA. The CDR3 extends over 11 amino acids. The CDR3 here is CSVVSGLGYTF. The CDR3 nucleotides are TGCAGCGTTGTCTCGGGCCTTGGCTACACCTTC.

The rearrangement joins TRBV30 to TRBJ2-7; D remains unclear. V lost 1 base, J lost 0 bases, and 7 bases lay in between. The CDR3 has 13 residues. CDR1 and CDR2 (germline): GTSNPN, SVGIG (reference sequence). CDR3 nucleotides: TGTGCCTGGAGTGAAGGTTCCTCCTACGAGCAGTACTTC. It codes for CAWSEGSSYEQYF. The entire variable domain, with the rest obtained from reference TRBV30 and TRBJ2-7, is as follows: SQTIHQWPATLVQPVGSPLSLECTVEGTSNPNLYWYRQAAGRGLQLLFYSVGIGQISSEVPQNLSASRPQDRQFILSSKKLLLSDSGFYLCAWSEGSSYEQYFGPGTRLTVT.

This chain joins TRBV27 and TRBJ1-2; maybe TRBD1 (5 bases). Germline loops: CDR1 MNHEY, CDR2 SMNVEV (reference sequence). The CDR3 runs 16 residues. Trimming removed 2 bases from V and 1 base from J, with 14 bases in between. The CDR3 is CASSLGQGVFNYGYTF. The CDR3 nucleotides read TGTGCCAGCAGTTTAGGGCAAGGGGTATTTAACTATGGCTACACCTTC.

The chain carries TRBV30 and TRBJ1-4; 7 bases fit TRBD1. Germline V gives CDR1 GTSNPN, CDR2 SVGIG (reference sequence). V lost 3 bases to trimming and J lost 13 bases; unmatched junction nucleotides: 14. CDR3 length: 14 residues. As DNA, the CDR3 is TGTGCCTGGAGCCCGGACAGGCAAAAGGGCGGACTGTTTTTT. Translating it yields CAWSPDRQKGGLFF. The whole variable domain, filled in from reference TRBV30 and TRBJ1-4, reads SQTIHQWPATLVQPVGSPLSLECTVEGTSNPNLYWYRQAAGRGLQLLFYSVGIGQISSEVPQNLSASRPQDRQFILSSKKLLLSDSGFYLCAWSPDRQKGGLFFGSGTQLSVL.

V is TRBV5-6 and J is TRBJ2-5; 8 positions match TRBD1. There are 15 residues in the CDR3. In germline, CDR1 is SGHDT, CDR2 YYEEEE. Trimming removed 6 bases from V and 0 bases from J; junction bases left unmatched: 7. CDR3 sequence reads: CASILRDRYQETQYF. The CDR3 nucleotides read TGTGCCAGCATCCTCCGGGACAGGTACCAAGAGACCCAGTACTTC.

CDR3 in DNA: TGTGCCAGCAGTTCCGGGGGGTCGATAGACTACACCTTC. Amino acids: CASSSGGSIDYTF. J is TRBJ1-2 and V is TRBV27, with D possibly TRBD1 on 5 matching bases. The CDR3 is 13 amino acids. The V end was cut by 4 bases, the J end by 10 bases, with 16 bases between. Germline-derived CDR1 and CDR2 are MNHEY and SMNVEV (reference sequence).

V gene TRBV14 combines with J gene TRBJ1-2; D ambiguous. The CDR3 runs 11 residues. Germline CDR1 SGHDN, CDR2 FVKESK. CDR3 protein: CAVLASYGYTF. The CDR3, as DNA: TGTGCGGTGCTCGCCTCCTATGGCTACACCTTC.

This sequence joins TRBV24-1 and TRBJ2-1; TRBD2 matches 8 bases. The length of the CDR3 is 15 residues. Germline V lookup: CDR1 KGHDR, CDR2 SFDVKD. V was clipped by 7 bases and J by 7 bases; unmatched bases: 11. CDR3 nucleotide sequence: TGTGCCACCAGCAACCCCCGAGCTAGCGGGAATGAGCAGTTCTTC. Protein product: CATSNPRASGNEQFF.

This rearrangement joins TRBV19 to TRBJ1-3, with 9 bases aligning to TRBD1. Germline values: CDR1 LNHDA, CDR2 SQIVND (reference sequence). Trimming removed 5 bases from V and 1 base from J; junction bases left unmatched: 12. The length of the CDR3 is 18 residues. The CDR3 DNA is TGTGCCAGTAGTGACCTTACAGGGGGCGACCTTTCTGGAAACACCATATATTTT. Translated, it gives CASSDLTGGDLSGNTIYF.

The chain couples TRBV2 to TRBJ2-2; TRBD2 matches 12 bases. V trimming: 6 bases; J trimming: 4 bases; junction bases outside the gene matches: 3. The CDR3 spans 15 residues. Per germline, CDR1 SNHLY and CDR2 FYNNEI. The CDR3 DNA sequence: TGTGCCAGCAGCCGGACTAGCGGGATCACCGGGGAGCTGTTTTTT. Translated: CASSRTSGITGELFF.

The genes are TRBV5-1 and TRBJ2-2; maybe TRBD1 (5 bases). CDR1 and CDR2 (germline): SGHRS, YFSETQ. This CDR3 spans 15 amino acids. Trimming removed 5 bases from V and 4 bases from J, with 15 bases in between. The CDR3 protein is CASREARAGTGELFF. CDR3 DNA sequence: TGCGCCAGCAGGGAAGCCAGGGCTGGCACCGGGGAGCTGTTTTTT.

The V and J genes are TRBV9 and TRBJ1-2; D not certain. Germline lookup yields CDR1 SGDLS and CDR2 YYNGEE. The CDR3 loop spans 11 amino acids. With 3 bases removed from V and 7 bases from J, the gap between germline ends came to 7 bases. The chain's CDR3 is CASSAWGGYTF. The CDR3 DNA sequence: TGTGCCAGCAGCGCCTGGGGTGGCTACACCTTC.

The V gene is TRBV30, the J gene TRBJ2-1; D perhaps matches TRBD2 (5 bases). Germline V lookup: CDR1 GTSNPN, CDR2 SVGIG (reference sequence). CDR3 length: 13 residues. V lost 5 bases and J lost 7, with 15 bases in between. The CDR3 DNA sequence: TGTGCCTGGGCCCCTTTGACGGGGAATGAGCAGTTCTTC. Translated, it gives CAWAPLTGNEQFF.

This clonotype was observed once. The V call is TRBV29-1, the J call TRBJ2-1; D tentatively fits TRBD1 or TRBD2 (6 bases each). The germline CDR1 and CDR2 sequences are SQVTM and ANQGSEA. CDR3 length equals 14 residues. The germline V and J ends were trimmed by 5 bases and 7 bases, with 18 bases remaining between them. CDR3: CSVSGAAGRNEQFF. The DNA of the CDR3 is TGCAGCGTTTCGGGGGCCGCAGGTAGGAATGAGCAGTTCTTC.

The chain links TRBV2 to TRBJ2-7; D not resolved. Germline values: CDR1 SNHLY, CDR2 FYNNEI. The CDR3 consists of 13 residues. V dropped 2 bases and J dropped 3 bases, with 8 bases sitting between them. The CDR3 DNA follows: TGTGCCAGCAGTGAACAGCACGGCTACGAGCAGTACTTC. Translation: CASSEQHGYEQYF.

This chain connects TRBV7-9 to TRBJ2-4, with 9 bases aligning to TRBD2. With 3 bases clipped from V and 2 bases from J, the junction kept 8 bases outside the gene matches. Germline V gene lookup returns CDR1 SEHNR and CDR2 FQNEAQ (reference sequence). CDR3 length: 17 amino acids. Written as DNA, the CDR3 is TGTGCCAGCAGCTTCCCGGGGCGGGAGGGGACCAAAAACATTCAGTACTTC. Protein sequence: CASSFPGREGTKNIQYF.

This chain joins TRBV6-5 and TRBJ2-7, with 10 positions matching TRBD1. The CDR3 consists of 18 residues. The germline V gene has CDR1 MNHEY and CDR2 SVGAGI. The V segment lost 2 bases and the J segment 3 bases; nucleotides outside the gene matches: 13. CDR3 region: CASSYNIPGTGAGYEQYF. The CDR3 coding sequence is TGTGCCAGCAGTTACAACATACCCGGGACAGGGGCTGGCTACGAGCAGTACTTC.

The chain employs TRBV9 and TRBJ2-7; no reliable D call. The CDR3 extends over 16 amino acids. Trimming took off 0 bases at V and 1 base at J, with 14 bases between the two ends. In germline, CDR1 is SGDLS, CDR2 YYNGEE. CDR3 residues: CASSVGGSVLSYEQYF. The DNA of the CDR3 is TGTGCCAGCAGCGTAGGCGGCTCCGTACTTTCCTACGAGCAGTACTTC.

The chain links TRBV5-1 to TRBJ2-1, with 8 bases identical to TRBD2. The J segment lost 4 bases and the V segment lost 1 base, leaving 1 base of the junction unmatched. CDR3 length equals 14 residues. Germline assignment: CDR1 SGHRS and CDR2 YFSETQ. CDR3 nucleotide sequence: TGCGCCAGCAGCTTGCGGGAGGGTTACAATGAGCAGTTCTTC. It specifies CASSLREGYNEQFF. Supplemented by reference TRBV5-1 and TRBJ2-1, the full variable domain reads KAGVTQTPRYLIKTRGQQVTLSCSPISGHRSVSWYQQTPGQGLQFLFEYFSETQRNKGNFPGRFSGRQFSNSRSEMNVSTLELGDSALYLCASSLREGYNEQFFGPGTRLTVL.